This section outlines one T cell receptor beta chain sequence together with its context. Its antigen is as yet unknown. In TCRdb, the reads were re-called with MiXCR into one record per CDR3 protein. The table has roughly 230,000 distinct CDR3 sequences, roughly 20% seen once. These data come from a study of T cell repertoires in cytomegalovirus infection. Study results and caveats: The ex vivo response was dominated by HLA-C-restricted CMV-specific TCR beta clonotypes. Carriers of CMV plus the relevant HLA were identified by cumulative public TCR beta family frequency.

The germline V gene encodes CDR1 SGHVS and CDR2 FNYEAQ. This CDR3 is built from 12 residues. Trimming removed 8 bases at V and 2 bases at J, with 10 bases between. The V gene is TRBV7-6, the J gene TRBJ2-7, with D perhaps TRBD1 (6 bases). Sequenced sample: CD8+ T cells from PBMCs. The source of this sequence is a human donor in good health (CMV status not recorded). Some clones in this sample may be carry-over from other donors' samples. Here the CDR3 DNA reads TGTGCCAGCTGGACAGACCCCTACGAGCAGTACTTC. Its protein product is CASWTDPYEQYF.